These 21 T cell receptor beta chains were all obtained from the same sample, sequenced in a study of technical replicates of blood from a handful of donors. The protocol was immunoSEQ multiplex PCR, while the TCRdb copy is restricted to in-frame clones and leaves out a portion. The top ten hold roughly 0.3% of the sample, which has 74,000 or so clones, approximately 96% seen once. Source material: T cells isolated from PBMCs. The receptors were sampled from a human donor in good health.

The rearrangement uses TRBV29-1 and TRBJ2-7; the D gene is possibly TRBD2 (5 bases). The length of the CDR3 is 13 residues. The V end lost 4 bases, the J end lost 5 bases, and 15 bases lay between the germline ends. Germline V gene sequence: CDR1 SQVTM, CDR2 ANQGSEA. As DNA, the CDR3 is TGCAGCGTTGGTAAGGCGTCCGGGAACGAGCAGTACTTC. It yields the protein CSVGKASGNEQYF.

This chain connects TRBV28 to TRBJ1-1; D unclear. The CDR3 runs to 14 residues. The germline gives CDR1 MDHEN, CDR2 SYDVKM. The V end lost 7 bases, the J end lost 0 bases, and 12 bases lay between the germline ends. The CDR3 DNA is TGTGCCAGCATTAGCGGACTGTTGAACACTGAAGCTTTCTTT. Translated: CASISGLLNTEAFF.

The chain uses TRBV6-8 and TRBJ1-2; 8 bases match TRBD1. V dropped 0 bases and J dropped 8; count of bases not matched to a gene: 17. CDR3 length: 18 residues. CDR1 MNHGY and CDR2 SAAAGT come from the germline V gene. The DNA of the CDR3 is TGTGCCAGCAGTTACTCGCGAGAAGGGACAGGATATGTTTGGGGCTACACCTTC. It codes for CASSYSREGTGYVWGYTF.

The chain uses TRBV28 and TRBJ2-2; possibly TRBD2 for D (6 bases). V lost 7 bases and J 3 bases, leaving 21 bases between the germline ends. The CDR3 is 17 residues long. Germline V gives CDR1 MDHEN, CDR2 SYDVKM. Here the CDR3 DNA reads TGTGCCAGCAAGGTGACTAGGAAGAAACGGGACACCGGGGAGCTGTTTTTT. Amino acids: CASKVTRKKRDTGELFF.

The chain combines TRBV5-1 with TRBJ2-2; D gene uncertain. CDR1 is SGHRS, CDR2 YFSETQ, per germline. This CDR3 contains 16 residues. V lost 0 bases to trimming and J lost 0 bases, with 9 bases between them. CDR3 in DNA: TGCGCCAGCAGCTTGGACGGAGACGCGAACACCGGGGAGCTGTTTTTT. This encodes CASSLDGDANTGELFF.

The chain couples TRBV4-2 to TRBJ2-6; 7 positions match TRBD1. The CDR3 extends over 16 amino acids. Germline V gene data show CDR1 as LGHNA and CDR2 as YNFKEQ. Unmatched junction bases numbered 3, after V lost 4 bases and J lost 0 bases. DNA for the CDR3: TGTGCCAGCAGCCTTGGGACAGCCTCTGGGGCCAACGTCCTGACTTTC. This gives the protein CASSLGTASGANVLTF.

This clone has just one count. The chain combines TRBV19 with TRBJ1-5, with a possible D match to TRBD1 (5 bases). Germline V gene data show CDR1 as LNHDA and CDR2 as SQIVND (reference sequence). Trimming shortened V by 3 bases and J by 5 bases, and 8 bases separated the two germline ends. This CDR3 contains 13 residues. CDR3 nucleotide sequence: TGTGCCAGTAGTATTTCGGGGGATCAGCCCCAGCATTTT. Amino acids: CASSISGDQPQHF.

The DNA of the CDR3 is TGTGCCGCGGGGCTGATAGCCTCTGGAAACACCATATATTTT. Translated, it gives CAAGLIASGNTIYF. The chain recombines TRBV28 with TRBJ1-3; TRBD1 is a possible D gene (5 bases). Germline assignment: CDR1 MDHEN and CDR2 SYDVKM. This CDR3 comprises 14 residues. The ends were cut back, 11 bases at V and 0 bases at J, with 14 bases in the middle.

The CDR3 DNA follows: TGTGCCAGCAGTCCGGAACCGGGACTAGCCTTCAATGAGCAGTTCTTC. Protein product: CASSPEPGLAFNEQFF. The V call is TRBV2, the J call TRBJ2-1; 9 bases are shared with TRBD2. This CDR3 is built from 16 residues. Germline V gives CDR1 SNHLY, CDR2 FYNNEI. V was clipped by 5 bases and J by 6 bases; unmatched bases: 11. Full variable domain (outside the CDR3, taken from reference TRBV2 and TRBJ2-1): EPEVTQTPSHQVTQMGQEVILRCVPISNHLYFYWYRQILGQKVEFLVSFYNNEISEKSEIFDDQFSVERPDGSNFTLKIRSTKLEDSAMYFCASSPEPGLAFNEQFFGPGTRLTVL.

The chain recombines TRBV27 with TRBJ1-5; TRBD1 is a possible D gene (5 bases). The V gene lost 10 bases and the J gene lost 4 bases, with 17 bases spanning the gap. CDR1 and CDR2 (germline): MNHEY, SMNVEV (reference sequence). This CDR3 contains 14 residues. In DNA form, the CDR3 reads TGTGCCACCCGCGGGGGTGAGGGAAATCAGCCCCAGCATTTT. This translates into CATRGGEGNQPQHF.

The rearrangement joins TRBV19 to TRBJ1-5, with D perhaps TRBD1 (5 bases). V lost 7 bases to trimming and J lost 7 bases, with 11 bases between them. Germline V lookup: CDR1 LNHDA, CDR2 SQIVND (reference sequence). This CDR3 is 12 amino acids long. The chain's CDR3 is CASKQGGQPQHF. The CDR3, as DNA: TGTGCCAGTAAGCAGGGTGGACAGCCCCAGCATTTT. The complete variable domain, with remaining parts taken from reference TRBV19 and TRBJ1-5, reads DGGITQSPKYLFRKEGQNVTLSCEQNLNHDAMYWYRQDPGQGLRLIYYSQIVNDFQKGDIAEGYSVSREKKESFPLTVTSAQKNPTAFYLCASKQGGQPQHFGDGTRLSIL.

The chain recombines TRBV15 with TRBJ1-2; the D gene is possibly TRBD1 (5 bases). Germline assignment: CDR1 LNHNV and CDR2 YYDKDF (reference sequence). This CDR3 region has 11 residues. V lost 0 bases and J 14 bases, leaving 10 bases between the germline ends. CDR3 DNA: TGTGCCACCAGCAGAGATAGGACATATACCTTC. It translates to CATSRDRTYTF.

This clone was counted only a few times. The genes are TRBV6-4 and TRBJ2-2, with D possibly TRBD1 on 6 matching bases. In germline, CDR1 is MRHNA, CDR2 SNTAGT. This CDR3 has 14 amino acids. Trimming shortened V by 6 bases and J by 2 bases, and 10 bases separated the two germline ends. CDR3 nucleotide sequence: TGTGCCAGCAGCCAGGGACATAACACCGGGGAGCTGTTTTTT. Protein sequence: CASSQGHNTGELFF.

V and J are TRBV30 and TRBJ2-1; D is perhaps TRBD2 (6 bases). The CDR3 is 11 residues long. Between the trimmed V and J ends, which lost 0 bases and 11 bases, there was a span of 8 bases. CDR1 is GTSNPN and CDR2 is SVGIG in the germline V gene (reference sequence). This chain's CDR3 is CAWSVGGKQFF. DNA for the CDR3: TGTGCCTGGAGTGTTGGGGGGAAGCAGTTCTTC. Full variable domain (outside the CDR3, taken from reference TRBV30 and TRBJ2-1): SQTIHQWPATLVQPVGSPLSLECTVEGTSNPNLYWYRQAAGRGLQLLFYSVGIGQISSEVPQNLSASRPQDRQFILSSKKLLLSDSGFYLCAWSVGGKQFFGPGTRLTVL.

CDR3 sequence reads: CASSVEGLAIYNEQFF. The CDR3 bases are TGTGCCAGCAGCGTAGAAGGACTAGCGATCTACAATGAGCAGTTCTTC. The chain carries TRBV9 and TRBJ2-1, with 9 positions matching TRBD2. The CDR3 consists of 16 residues. The germline CDR1 and CDR2 sequences are SGDLS and YYNGEE. Trimming at V came to 0 bases and at J to 3 bases, leaving 4 bases not matched to a gene.

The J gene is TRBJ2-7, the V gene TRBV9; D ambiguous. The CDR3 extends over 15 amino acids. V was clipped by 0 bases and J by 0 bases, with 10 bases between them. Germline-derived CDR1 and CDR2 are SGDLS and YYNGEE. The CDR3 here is CASSVGQNPSYEQYF. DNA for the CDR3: TGTGCCAGCAGCGTAGGGCAGAATCCCTCCTACGAGCAGTACTTC.

CDR3 in DNA: TGCAGCGTTCGCACAGGGGCCGCCGGGAGGGCCGGAGATACGCAGTATTTT. This sequence encodes CSVRTGAAGRAGDTQYF. V gene TRBV29-1 combines with J gene TRBJ2-3; maybe TRBD2 (8 bases). The CDR3 sequence is 17 residues long. Germline lookup yields CDR1 SQVTM and CDR2 ANQGSEA. V lost 5 bases and J lost 5, with 26 bases in between.

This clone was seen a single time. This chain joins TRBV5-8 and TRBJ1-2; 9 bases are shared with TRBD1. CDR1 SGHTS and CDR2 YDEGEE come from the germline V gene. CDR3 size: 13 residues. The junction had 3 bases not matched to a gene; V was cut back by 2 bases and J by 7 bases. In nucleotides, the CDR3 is TGTGCCAGCAGCTTTACAGGGGGCGCTGGCTACACCTTC. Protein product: CASSFTGGAGYTF. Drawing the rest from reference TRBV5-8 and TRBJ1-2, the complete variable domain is EAGVTQSPTHLIKTRGQQATLRCSPISGHTSVYWYQQALGLGLQFLLWYDEGEERNRGNFPPRFSGRQFPNYSSELNVNALELEDSALYLCASSFTGGAGYTFGSGTRLTVV.

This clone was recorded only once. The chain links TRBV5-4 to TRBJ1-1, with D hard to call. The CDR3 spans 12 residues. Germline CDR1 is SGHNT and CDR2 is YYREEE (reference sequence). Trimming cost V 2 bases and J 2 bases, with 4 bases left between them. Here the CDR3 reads CASSLYNTEAFF. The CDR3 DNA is TGTGCCAGCAGCTTATATAACACTGAAGCTTTCTTT.

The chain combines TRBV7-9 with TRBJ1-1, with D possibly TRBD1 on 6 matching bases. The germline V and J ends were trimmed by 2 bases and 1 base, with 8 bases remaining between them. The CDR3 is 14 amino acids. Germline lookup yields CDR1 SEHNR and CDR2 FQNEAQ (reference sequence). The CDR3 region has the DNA TGTGCCAGCAGCTTATTCAGGGGGAACACTGAAGCTTTCTTT. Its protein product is CASSLFRGNTEAFF.

CDR3 amino acids: CASSFSNEQYF. In nucleotides, the CDR3 is TGTGCCAGCAGCTTTAGCAACGAGCAGTACTTC. The rearrangement links TRBV7-9 to TRBJ2-7; D is undetermined. Looked up from germline, CDR1 is SEHNR and CDR2 is FQNEAQ (reference sequence). The ends were cut back, 3 bases at V and 5 bases at J, with 5 bases in the middle. This CDR3 contains 11 residues.